A selection of T cell receptor beta chains follows, all from one sample in a study of control samples from healthy donors and cancer patients. Some clones are missing from TCRdb's copy, which holds only in-frame ones; the method was immunoSEQ multiplex PCR. The table includes approximately 97,000 clones, about 90% detected once. Material for sequencing was blood. The receptors come from a man aged 25-45 years in good health. CDR3s include the opening cysteine and the closing phenylalanine or tryptophan. The order of the fields is CDR3 length, J gene, V gene, clone size, D gene, CDR3 protein, CDR3 DNA. A D gene is named only where the DNA matches it firmly. Clone size is given for some rows only: seen once, a few or many times, or a class if the clone is expanded.

14 TRBJ2-7 TRBV4-3 NA NA CASSQGTPSYEQYF TGCGCCAGCAGCCAGGGGACGCCCTCCTACGAGCAGTACTTC
13 TRBJ2-1 TRBV4-3 few NA CASSQELQREQFF TGCGCCAGCAGCCAAGAACTCCAGAGGGAGCAGTTCTTC
13 TRBJ2-3 TRBV5-8 NA NA CASCKGGTDTQYF TGTGCCAGCTGTAAGGGAGGCACAGATACGCAGTATTTT
15 TRBJ2-1 TRBV9 NA TRBD2 CASSGLAGEYNEQFF TGTGCCAGCAGCGGACTAGCGGGAGAGTACAATGAGCAGTTCTTC
12 TRBJ2-7 TRBV12-3/TRBV12-4 NA TRBD1 CASSDRADEQYF TGTGCCAGCAGTGACAGGGCCGACGAGCAGTACTTC
14 TRBJ2-3 TRBV24-1 NA NA CATSPDQGTDTQYF TGTGCCACCAGTCCAGATCAGGGCACAGATACGCAGTATTTT
13 TRBJ2-1 TRBV3-1/TRBV3-2 NA NA CASSQGSDNEQFF TGTGCCAGCAGCCAAGGGAGCGACAATGAGCAGTTCTTC
17 TRBJ1-1 TRBV28 NA NA CASSLGRVPRPNTEAFF TGTGCCAGCAGTTTAGGCAGGGTCCCGCGGCCGAACACTGAAGCTTTCTTT
11 TRBJ2-3 TRBV10-2 NA NA CASSPVDTQYF TGCGCCAGCAGTCCGGTGGATACGCAGTATTTT
15 TRBJ1-2 TRBV24-1 NA TRBD1 CATSDPDRGPYGYTF TGTGCCACCAGTGACCCGGACAGGGGCCCCTATGGCTACACCTTC
14 TRBJ2-5 TRBV2 NA NA CASSVETFGETQYF TGTGCCAGCAGTGTGGAAACATTCGGAGAGACCCAGTACTTC
13 TRBJ1-6 TRBV5-6 NA NA CASSWGTEGPLHF TGTGCCAGCAGCTGGGGGACGGAGGGACCCCTCCACTTT
14 TRBJ2-7 TRBV6-6 NA TRBD2 CATQSLAGSYEQYF TGTGCCACCCAGTCCCTAGCGGGCTCCTACGAGCAGTACTTC
13 TRBJ2-7 TRBV27 NA NA CASSFSPDYEQYF TGTGCCAGCAGTTTTAGCCCCGACTACGAGCAGTACTTC
17 TRBJ2-1 TRBV4-1 NA TRBD2 CASSQDQQLAAYNEQFF TGCGCCAGCAGCCAAGATCAACAACTAGCGGCCTACAATGAGCAGTTCTTC
15 TRBJ2-3 TRBV7-3 few NA CASSLVGGNTDTQYF TGTGCCAGCAGCTTGGTCGGCGGAAACACAGATACGCAGTATTTT
13 TRBJ1-2 TRBV24-1 NA TRBD1 CATIEDRNYGYTF TGTGCCACCATAGAGGACAGGAACTATGGCTACACCTTC
15 TRBJ2-1 TRBV7-3 NA TRBD2 CASSRAGGSGDEQFF TGTGCCAGCAGCCGCGCCGGCGGGAGTGGAGATGAGCAGTTCTTC
13 TRBJ2-7 TRBV6-5 NA NA CASSYVTGYEQYF TGTGCCAGCAGTTACGTTACTGGGTACGAGCAGTACTTC
16 TRBJ2-1 TRBV5-1 few TRBD2 CASSLPGTSGINEQFF TGCGCCAGCAGCCTACCTGGGACTAGCGGGATCAATGAGCAGTTCTTC
16 TRBJ2-1 TRBV18 NA TRBD2 CASSPQGLATYNEQFF TGTGCCAGCTCACCCCAGGGACTAGCAACCTACAATGAGCAGTTCTTC
13 TRBJ2-7 TRBV3-1/TRBV3-2 NA NA CASSPGSSYEQYF TGTGCCAGCAGCCCCGGGAGCTCCTACGAGCAGTACTTC
13 TRBJ1-2 TRBV28 once TRBD1 CASSKGTVYGYTF TGTGCCAGCAGTAAAGGGACAGTCTATGGCTACACCTTC
17 TRBJ2-1 TRBV7-3 NA TRBD2 CASSLRSGLAGNNEQFF TGTGCCAGCAGCTTAAGATCGGGGCTAGCGGGGAACAATGAGCAGTTCTTC
16 TRBJ2-3 TRBV7-3 NA NA CASSLGSRTSTDTQYF TGTGCCAGCAGCTTAGGCTCGCGGACGAGCACAGATACGCAGTATTTT
19 TRBJ2-1 TRBV6-1 NA TRBD2 CASSGVLTAGGPSYNEQFF TGTGCCAGCAGTGGGGTATTGACAGCGGGAGGGCCCTCCTACAATGAGCAGTTCTTC
14 TRBJ2-7 TRBV27 NA NA CASGDPYELYEQYF TGTGCCAGCGGGGACCCTTACGAACTCTACGAGCAGTACTTC
14 TRBJ1-2 TRBV6-4 once NA CASSDSFGAWGYTF TGTGCCAGCAGTGACTCATTCGGGGCTTGGGGCTACACCTTC
14 TRBJ2-7 TRBV10-3 NA NA CAISEYQANYEQYF TGTGCCATCAGTGAGTACCAAGCCAACTACGAGCAGTACTTC
14 TRBJ2-7 TRBV18 NA NA CASSPTAASYEQYF TGTGCCAGCTCACCAACTGCGGCCTCCTACGAGCAGTACTTC
14 TRBJ1-1 TRBV5-4 few TRBD1 CASSLDRGGTEAFF TGTGCCAGCAGCTTGGACAGGGGGGGTACTGAAGCTTTCTTT
11 TRBJ2-1 TRBV11-2 NA NA CASSPGGEQFF TGTGCCAGCAGCCCCGGGGGCGAGCAGTTCTTC
12 TRBJ1-2 TRBV6-1 once TRBD1 CASSSGGVGYTF TGTGCCAGCAGTTCAGGGGGGGTCGGCTACACCTTC
14 TRBJ1-4 TRBV27 NA NA CASRRVWGDEKLFF TGTGCCAGCAGAAGGGTGTGGGGGGATGAAAAACTGTTTTTT
12 TRBJ2-1 TRBV25-1 NA NA CASSVFTGEQFF TGTGCCAGCAGTGTATTCACGGGCGAGCAGTTCTTC
15 TRBJ2-1 TRBV30 NA NA CAWGPRGGGDNEQFF TGTGCCTGGGGGCCTCGTGGGGGAGGTGACAATGAGCAGTTCTTC
15 TRBJ2-1 TRBV7-3 few NA CASSFSPGPYNEQFF TGTGCCAGCAGCTTTAGCCCAGGGCCGTACAATGAGCAGTTCTTC